These 32 T cell receptor beta chains share one sample of origin, sequenced in a study of blood T cell repertoires in COVID-19. Profiling relied on immunoSEQ multiplex PCR, and the TCRdb table lists in-frame clones only, not all of them. In the table there are 300,000 to 400,000 clones, approximately 88% of which are singletons. Sequencing used PBMCs or T cells enriched from blood (not recorded which). All receptors come from a young woman with acute COVID-19.

This chain joins TRBV19 and TRBJ1-5; maybe TRBD1 (5 bases). CDR1 and CDR2 (germline): LNHDA, SQIVND (reference sequence). V lost 1 base and J 4 bases, leaving 11 bases between the germline ends. The CDR3 covers 15 residues. Written as DNA, the CDR3 is TGTGCCAGTAGTATAGGACAGACCTTAAATCAGCCCCAGCATTTT. Protein: CASSIGQTLNQPQHF.

This sequence joins TRBV12-5 and TRBJ2-7; 7 bases are a match to TRBD1. V dropped 7 bases and J dropped 4; count of bases not matched to a gene: 7. The germline gives CDR1 LGHNT, CDR2 FRNRAP. The CDR3 is 13 amino acids. CDR3 nucleotides: TGTGCTAGTGCTCCGGGACAGACTTACGAGCAGTACTTC. Translated, it gives CASAPGQTYEQYF. Full variable domain (outside the CDR3, taken from reference TRBV12-5 and TRBJ2-7): DARVTQTPRHKVTEMGQEVTMRCQPILGHNTVFWYRQTMMQGLELLAYFRNRAPLDDSGMPKDRFSAEMPDATLATLKIQPSEPRDSAVYFCASAPGQTYEQYFGPGTRLTVT.

V and J are TRBV27 and TRBJ1-1; the D is unclear. The ends were cut back, 5 bases at V and 0 bases at J, with 7 bases in the middle. Germline V gene sequence: CDR1 MNHEY, CDR2 SMNVEV (reference sequence). The CDR3 runs to 13 residues. CDR3 nucleotides: TGTGCCAGCAGTCCCTATCTGAACACTGAAGCTTTCTTT. The encoded protein is CASSPYLNTEAFF.

The V and J genes are TRBV12-3 or TRBV12-4 and TRBJ2-7; D perhaps matches TRBD2 (5 bases). The CDR3 covers 12 residues. The ends were cut back, 1 base at V and 12 bases at J, with 13 bases in the middle. The DNA for the CDR3 is TGTGCCAGCAGTTTAGGCCGAGTCGGGGTGTACTTC. Translated: CASSLGRVGVYF.

This rearrangement joins TRBV6-1 to TRBJ1-5; TRBD1 agrees at 8 bases. Germline V gene lookup returns CDR1 MNHNS and CDR2 SASEGT. The CDR3 is made up of 14 amino acids. The trim removed 3 bases at V and 6 bases at J, leaving 4 bases unmatched. CDR3 sequence reads: CASSDRGLFQPQHF. In nucleotides, the CDR3 is TGTGCCAGCAGTGACAGGGGGCTCTTTCAGCCCCAGCATTTT.

This clone was observed once. This chain joins TRBV18 and TRBJ1-5, with 9 bases lining up with TRBD1. V trimming: 5 bases; J trimming: 2 bases; junction bases outside the gene matches: 4. The CDR3 totals 15 residues. Per germline, CDR1 KGHSH and CDR2 LQKENI. CDR3 sequence (DNA): TGTGCCAGCTCAGCCGACAGGGGGGGCAATCAGCCCCAGCATTTT. It codes for CASSADRGGNQPQHF.

V and J are TRBV27 and TRBJ1-2; a weak D match, TRBD1 (5 bases). CDR1 and CDR2 (germline): MNHEY, SMNVEV (reference sequence). The ends were cut back, 4 bases at V and 5 bases at J, with 8 bases in the middle. The CDR3 is made up of 12 amino acids. CDR3 residues: CASSSRGYGYTF. The CDR3, as DNA: TGTGCCAGCAGTTCTAGGGGATATGGCTACACCTTC.

This clone was seen a few times. The chain couples TRBV19 to TRBJ2-3; 9 nucleotides match TRBD1. The CDR3 spans 13 residues. The V and J ends lost 6 bases and 5 bases, in that order; junction bases with no gene match: 3. CDR1 is LNHDA, CDR2 SQIVND, per germline (reference sequence). CDR3 sequence reads: CASRGQGEDTQYF. CDR3 in DNA: TGTGCCAGTAGGGGACAGGGAGAAGATACGCAGTATTTT.

This clone was detected a few times. Within the sample, other DNA sequences also encode this same CDR3. This sequence joins TRBV7-9 and TRBJ2-1; D possibly corresponds to TRBD2 (7 bases). Trimming cost V 1 base and J 2 bases, with 9 bases left between them. Germline-derived CDR1 and CDR2 are SEHNR and FQNEAQ (reference sequence). CDR3 length equals 15 residues. The CDR3 DNA reads as TGTGCCAGCAGCTTAGGGGGGGGCCCCTACAATGAGCAGTTCTTC. This codes for CASSLGGGPYNEQFF. Together with reference TRBV7-9 and TRBJ2-1, the CDR3 gives the full variable domain: DTGVSQNPRHKITKRGQNVTFRCDPISEHNRLYWYRQTLGQGPEFLTYFQNEAQLEKSRLLSDRFSAERPKGSFSTLEIQRTEQGDSAMYLCASSLGGGPYNEQFFGPGTRLTVL.

The CDR3 coding sequence is TGTGCCAGCAGCGTAGAGGACAGTCCGCGTCTTGGCACCATATATTTT. It yields the protein CASSVEDSPRLGTIYF. The chain carries TRBV9 and TRBJ1-3; the D gene is possibly TRBD1 (6 bases). Germline V gene sequence: CDR1 SGDLS, CDR2 YYNGEE. The CDR3 has 16 amino acids. Trimming took 0 bases from V and 9 from J, leaving 19 bases between them.

The chain couples TRBV2 to TRBJ2-2; 10 bases fit TRBD1. The CDR3 runs 15 residues. Trimming at V came to 6 bases and at J to 5 bases, leaving 6 bases not matched to a gene. Germline CDR1 reads SNHLY; CDR2 reads FYNNEI. The CDR3 DNA follows: TGTGCCAGCAGGAACGGACAGGGGGGAACCGGGGAGCTGTTTTTT. Its translation: CASRNGQGGTGELFF.

The CDR3 bases are TGTGCCAGCAGTGAGTGGGGACAGGGGACGACCCAGTACTTC. This gives the protein CASSEWGQGTTQYF. V and J are TRBV25-1 and TRBJ2-5; 10 bases are shared with TRBD1. V trimming: 3 bases; J trimming: 7 bases; junction bases outside the gene matches: 5. The V gene's germline CDR1 is MGHDK and CDR2 SYGVNS. There are 14 residues in the CDR3.

This clone was recorded once. The V and J genes are TRBV6-5 and TRBJ1-1, with D hard to call. Trimming took 5 bases from V and 4 from J, leaving 14 bases between them. The CDR3 covers 14 residues. The germline gives CDR1 MNHEY, CDR2 SVGAGI. CDR3 nucleotides: TGTGCCAGCAGTCCCGTTACCGGGAGCACTGAAGCTTTCTTT. Its translation is CASSPVTGSTEAFF.

V gene TRBV30 combines with J gene TRBJ2-3; the match to TRBD1 covers 7 bases. There are 15 residues in the CDR3. The V segment lost 0 bases and the J segment 4 bases; nucleotides outside the gene matches: 7. Germline lookup yields CDR1 GTSNPN and CDR2 SVGIG (reference sequence). Here the CDR3 reads CAWSVRDRDADTQYF. CDR3 bases: TGTGCCTGGAGTGTAAGGGACAGAGATGCAGATACGCAGTATTTT.

This chain links TRBV2 with TRBJ1-4; a possible D gene is TRBD1 (6 bases). The CDR3 totals 14 residues. The ends were cut back, 4 bases at V and 4 bases at J, with 10 bases in the middle. Germline CDR1 is SNHLY and CDR2 is FYNNEI. The CDR3, as DNA: TGTGCCAGCAGTGGGACAGCGTATAATGAAAAACTGTTTTTT. Residues: CASSGTAYNEKLFF.

This chain connects TRBV7-2 to TRBJ1-5; D unclear. This CDR3 is 13 amino acids long. The V end was cut by 2 bases, the J end by 10 bases, with 12 bases between. Looked up from germline, CDR1 is SGHTA and CDR2 is FQGNSA. The CDR3 is CASSLRFELPQHF. The CDR3 nucleotides read TGTGCCAGCAGCTTACGGTTTGAACTTCCCCAGCATTTT. The complete variable domain, with remaining parts taken from reference TRBV7-2 and TRBJ1-5, reads GAGVSQSPSNKVTEKGKDVELRCDPISGHTALYWYRQSLGQGLEFLIYFQGNSAPDKSGLPSDRFSAERTGGSVSTLTIQRTQQEDSAVYLCASSLRFELPQHFGDGTRLSIL.

The gene calls are TRBV5-1 and TRBJ1-1, with D possibly matching TRBD1 (5 bases). The germline V gene encodes CDR1 SGHRS and CDR2 YFSETQ. V lost 0 bases and J lost 8, with 8 bases in between. This CDR3 has 12 residues. CDR3 protein: CASSLVSGEAFF. CDR3 nucleotides: TGCGCCAGCAGCTTGGTTTCAGGGGAAGCTTTCTTT.

V is TRBV24-1 and J is TRBJ1-5; D ambiguous. The germline V and J ends were trimmed by 7 bases and 6 bases, with 6 bases remaining between them. This CDR3 contains 11 residues. From germline, CDR1 is KGHDR and CDR2 SFDVKD. The CDR3 DNA sequence: TGTGCCACCAGGGAGGCTCAGCCCCAGCATTTT. Protein product: CATREAQPQHF.

About this clone: The sample carries other DNA sequences with the same CDR3. The genes are TRBV7-7 and TRBJ2-3, with D hard to call. Germline lookup yields CDR1 SSHAT and CDR2 FNYEAQ (reference sequence). This CDR3 has 15 residues. Trimming cost V 2 bases and J 3 bases, with 12 bases left between them. This chain's CDR3 is CASSLLAGGTDTQYF. The CDR3 nucleotides read TGTGCCAGCAGCTTACTTGCTGGCGGTACAGATACGCAGTATTTT.

The chain joins TRBV10-2 to TRBJ1-2; D is perhaps TRBD1 (5 bases). V was clipped by 5 bases and J by 2 bases, with 15 bases between them. Germline loops: CDR1 WSHSY, CDR2 SAAADI. CDR3 length: 15 residues. The CDR3 region has the DNA TGCGCCAGCAGTCCACGTCGACAGTCCAACTATGGCTACACCTTC. Amino acid sequence: CASSPRRQSNYGYTF.

This rearrangement joins TRBV5-4 to TRBJ2-1, with D maybe TRBD2 (5 bases). Trimming pared 5 bases from V and 2 bases from J, leaving 14 bases between. The CDR3 extends over 15 amino acids. CDR1 is SGHNT and CDR2 is YYREEE in the germline V gene (reference sequence). This chain's CDR3 is CASSSGLFTYNEQFF. The CDR3 bases are TGTGCCAGCAGTTCCGGACTGTTTACCTACAATGAGCAGTTCTTC.

The chain has TRBV7-8 and TRBJ1-1; D possibly corresponds to TRBD1 (5 bases). The CDR3 has 15 amino acids. Germline assignment: CDR1 SGHVS and CDR2 FQNEAQ. Trimming pared 3 bases from V and 5 bases from J, leaving 16 bases between. CDR3 region: CASSFESTDHTEAFF. In DNA form, the CDR3 reads TGTGCCAGCAGCTTTGAGTCGACAGACCATACTGAAGCTTTCTTT.

The V and J genes are TRBV4-1 and TRBJ1-1; 8 nucleotides line up with TRBD1. Germline CDR1 reads MGHRA; CDR2 reads YSYEKL. Unmatched junction bases numbered 7, after V lost 1 base and J lost 0 bases. This CDR3 has 17 residues. CDR3 sequence (DNA): TGCGCCAGCAGCCAAGTGGGACAGGTCCAAATGAACACTGAAGCTTTCTTT. This encodes CASSQVGQVQMNTEAFF.

This chain uses TRBV29-1 with TRBJ1-2; D unresolved. Germline CDR1 and CDR2: SQVTM and ANQGSEA. The CDR3 spans 14 residues. With 5 bases removed from V and 2 bases from J, the gap between germline ends came to 15 bases. CDR3 region: CSVHSGELNYGYTF. As DNA, the CDR3 is TGCAGCGTTCACTCCGGGGAACTGAACTATGGCTACACCTTC.

This clone was counted a single time. The chain links TRBV10-3 to TRBJ2-5, with 10 nucleotides matching TRBD1. CDR3 size: 16 residues. V trimming: 9 bases; J trimming: 1 base; junction bases outside the gene matches: 11. Germline CDR1 ENHRY, CDR2 SYGVKD. This CDR3 is CAISERDRGSQETQYF. In DNA form, the CDR3 reads TGTGCCATTAGCGAACGGGACAGGGGATCCCAAGAGACCCAGTACTTC.

This clone was seen a single time. The J gene is TRBJ1-3, the V gene TRBV11-2; D might be TRBD1 (5 bases). The germline V gene has CDR1 SGHAT and CDR2 FQNNGV. Trimming took 1 base from V and 6 from J, leaving 7 bases between them. CDR3 length: 13 residues. The CDR3 protein is CASSLGGENTIYF. For the CDR3, the DNA is TGTGCCAGCAGCTTAGGGGGCGAAAACACCATATATTTT.

The chain is built from TRBV9 and TRBJ1-1; D is possibly TRBD1 (6 bases). Germline loops: CDR1 SGDLS, CDR2 YYNGEE. Trimming removed 3 bases at V and 0 bases at J, with 9 bases between. The CDR3 loop spans 14 amino acids. CDR3 in DNA: TGTGCCAGCAGCGCTGGACAGATGAACACTGAAGCTTTCTTT. It yields the protein CASSAGQMNTEAFF.

This sequence joins TRBV12-5 and TRBJ2-7; TRBD1 might be the D (6 bases). CDR1 is LGHNT, CDR2 FRNRAP, per germline. The CDR3 has 15 residues. The germline V and J ends were trimmed by 2 bases and 5 bases, with 16 bases remaining between them. Written as DNA, the CDR3 is TGTGCTAGTGGTTTGTCCCTGGGGGCTTCTGACGAGCAGTACTTC. As protein: CASGLSLGASDEQYF.

This chain links TRBV3-1 (or the pseudogene TRBV3-2) with TRBJ2-1; TRBD2 matches 7 bases. J gave up 10 bases and V 0 bases, and 15 bases lay outside the gene matches. CDR3 length equals 17 residues. Germline values: CDR1 LGHDT, CDR2 YNNKEL (reference sequence). The CDR3 DNA sequence: TGTGCCAGCAGCCAAGAACTCGTGGCCAGCGGGGCCACCGAGCAGTTCTTC. This gives the protein CASSQELVASGATEQFF.

The gene calls are TRBV6-5 and TRBJ2-7; 7 nucleotides align to TRBD1. The germline gives CDR1 MNHEY, CDR2 SVGAGI. The CDR3 length is 13 residues. Trimming removed 6 bases from V and 6 bases from J; junction bases left unmatched: 8. CDR3 nucleotides: TGTGCCAGCAGCCTCGGGGCAGGGGGCGAGCAGTACTTC. This codes for CASSLGAGGEQYF.

The V gene is TRBV30, the J gene TRBJ2-6, with unresolved D. The CDR3 runs 17 residues. The V gene lost 0 bases and the J gene lost 2 bases, with 14 bases spanning the gap. Germline loops: CDR1 GTSNPN, CDR2 SVGIG (reference sequence). The CDR3 coding sequence is TGTGCCTGGAGTGTAGAGCTCACCCTTACTGGGGCCAACGTCCTGACTTTC. This sequence encodes CAWSVELTLTGANVLTF.

CDR3 nucleotide sequence: TGTGCCAGCAGAGTTGAGACAGGGGACACCGGGGAGCTGTTTTTT. This gives the protein CASRVETGDTGELFF. The chain uses TRBV6-5 and TRBJ2-2; TRBD1 matches 8 bases. The CDR3 totals 15 residues. Per germline, CDR1 MNHEY and CDR2 SVGAGI. Unmatched junction bases numbered 6, after V lost 6 bases and J lost 3 bases.